The clone carrying this T cell receptor (beta chain) was seen repeatedly, ten times or more. Antigen unknown. The data were obtained in a study of Graves' ophthalmopathy and Graves' hyperthyroidism. Study-level findings and limits: Ophthalmopathy progression was predicted by the model at 60% to 71% sensitivity and 72% to 75% specificity. Blood repertoires reportedly contained most expanded thyroid clonotypes above 0.001 frequency.

Other autoimmune diseases, uncontrolled infections, pregnancy or lactation led to the exclusion of patients. A volume of approximately 9.2 ml of fresh peripheral blood supplied the PBMCs. As the template, RNA transcripts were used to amplify TCR beta CDR3 regions. An initial RT-PCR round employing HTBI primers preceded a second-round multiplex PCR. TCRdb re-derived calls from the multiplex PCR reads in MiXCR, one entry per CDR3 protein. The sample has about 210,000 distinct CDR3 sequences; over 25% are singletons. Looked up from germline, CDR1 is DFQATT and CDR2 is SNEGSKA (reference sequence). The CDR3 is 15 residues long. V shed 4 bases and J shed 3 bases, with 15 bases lying between them.

The rearrangement joins TRBV20-1 to TRBJ2-2, with D perhaps TRBD2 (6 bases). This sequence was found in a man between 45 and 60 years old with Graves' ophthalmopathy. The sequencing sample was made of peripheral blood. The CDR3 here is CSAKPRETYTGELFF. CDR3 nucleotide sequence: TGCAGTGCTAAGCCTCGGGAGACTTACACCGGGGAGCTGTTTTTT.